Following are 2 T cell receptor beta chains from one sample sequenced in a study of T cell responses to AZD1222 COVID-19 vaccine. Sequencing used immunoSEQ multiplex PCR; TCRdb keeps in-frame clones, though not all of them. This table has tens of thousands of clones, about 83% appearing once. This material consisted of peripheral blood, taken 28 days after the second AZD1222 dose. Source of these receptors: an adult who received the AZD1222 COVID-19 vaccine.

This chain links TRBV2 with TRBJ1-6; TRBD1 is a possible D gene (5 bases). The CDR3 has 14 amino acids. Per the germline V gene, CDR1 is SNHLY and CDR2 is FYNNEI. V was shortened by 1 base and J by 8 bases, with 9 bases between the two germline ends. The CDR3 region is CASSEGDGYSPLHF. Written as DNA, the CDR3 is TGTGCCAGCAGTGAAGGGGACGGTTATTCACCCCTCCACTTT.

The V and J genes are TRBV2 and TRBJ2-5; D uncertain. The CDR3 runs 14 residues. Germline loops: CDR1 SNHLY, CDR2 FYNNEI. Between the trimmed V and J ends, which lost 3 bases and 5 bases, there was a span of 13 bases. CDR3 residues: CASSEFRLDETQYF. The CDR3 DNA reads TGTGCCAGCAGTGAGTTTCGCCTAGACGAGACCCAGTACTTC.